This T cell receptor (beta chain) comes out of a study of CD8 T cells in ankylosing spondylitis. This clonotype came up a few times. Between the trimmed V and J ends, which lost 6 bases and 5 bases, there was a span of 13 bases. The CDR3 loop spans 13 amino acids. Germline CDR1 reads SEHNR; CDR2 reads FQNEAQ (reference sequence). MiXCR, run by TCRdb on the 5' RACE reads, gives a single entry per CDR3 protein. The sample yields approximately 200,000 distinct CDR3 sequences, over 10% seen once. The TCR originated in a male donor with ankylosing spondylitis or in good health (not recorded which). V gene TRBV7-9 combines with J gene TRBJ2-5; D uncertain. Specimen: blood, either unsorted or a sorted T cell fraction (not recorded which). CDR3 sequence: CASRSPNVETQYF. The CDR3 DNA reads TGTGCCAGCAGGTCCCCGAATGTTGAGACCCAGTACTTC.